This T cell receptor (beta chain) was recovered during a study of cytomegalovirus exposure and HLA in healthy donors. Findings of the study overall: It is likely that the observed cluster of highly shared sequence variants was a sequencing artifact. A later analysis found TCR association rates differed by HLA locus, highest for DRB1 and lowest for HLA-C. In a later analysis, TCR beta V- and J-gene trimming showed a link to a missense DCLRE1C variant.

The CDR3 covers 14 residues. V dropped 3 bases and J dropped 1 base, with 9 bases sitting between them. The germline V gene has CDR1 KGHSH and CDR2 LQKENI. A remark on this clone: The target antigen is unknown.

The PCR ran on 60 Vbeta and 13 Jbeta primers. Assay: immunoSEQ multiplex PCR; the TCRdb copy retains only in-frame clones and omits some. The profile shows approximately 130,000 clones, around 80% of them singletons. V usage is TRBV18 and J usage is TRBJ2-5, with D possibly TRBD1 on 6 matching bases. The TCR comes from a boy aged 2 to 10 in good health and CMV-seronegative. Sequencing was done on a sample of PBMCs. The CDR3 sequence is CASSPQQGQETQYF. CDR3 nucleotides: TGTGCCAGCTCACCGCAACAGGGCCAAGAGACCCAGTACTTC.